This T cell receptor beta chain stems from a study of response to subunit inactivated influenza vaccine. This clonotype was detected a few times. Germline CDR1 LNHNV, CDR2 YYDKDF (reference sequence). The germline V and J ends were trimmed by 0 bases and 8 bases, with 19 bases remaining between them. The CDR3 loop spans 17 amino acids. In TCRdb, the RT-PCR reads were re-called with MiXCR into one record per CDR3 protein. Of more than 700,000 distinct CDR3 sequences detected, 21% appear once; the ten largest clones hold more than 8.5%. This specimen consisted of PBMCs from blood, obtained around 5 days after vaccination. V usage is TRBV15 and J usage is TRBJ1-4; tentatively, D is TRBD1 (5 bases). The clonotype comes from a man aged 50 to 60 who received an inactivated influenza vaccine. CDR3 nucleotide sequence: TGTGCCACCAGCAGAGATCGTGGGGCAGGAGACAAAGAAAAACTGTTTTTT. This gives the protein CATSRDRGAGDKEKLFF.